The 27 T cell receptor beta chains below were found in one sample sequenced in a study of cytomegalovirus exposure and HLA in healthy donors. It was with 60 Vbeta and 13 Jbeta primers that the PCR ran. Profiling relied on immunoSEQ multiplex PCR, and the TCRdb table lists in-frame clones only, not all of them. The sample holds roughly 170,000 clones; under 85% are singletons and the top ten take approximately 1.6%. Input material: PBMCs. The receptor set was obtained from a woman in her twenties or thirties in good health and CMV-seronegative.

The chain is built from TRBV15 and TRBJ1-2; TRBD1 agrees at 7 bases. CDR3 length: 18 amino acids. Germline CDR1 is LNHNV and CDR2 is YYDKDF (reference sequence). V shed 1 base and J 0 bases; nucleotides not matched to a gene: 11. In DNA, the CDR3 is TGTGCCACCAGCAGAGTCGGACAGGCGGTCCCTGCTAACTATGGCTACACCTTC. This encodes CATSRVGQAVPANYGYTF.

As regards this clone: An end of the junction differs from the germline gene, which may be a read error. This chain connects TRBV6-1 to TRBJ2-7; 7 bases map to TRBD1. The CDR3 sequence is 15 residues long. The germline gives CDR1 MNHNS, CDR2 SASEGT. The DNA of the CDR3 is TGTGCCAGCAGTGTGGCCGGGACAGAATCCTACGAGCGGTACTTC. It specifies CASSVAGTESYERYF.

The genes are TRBV5-1 and TRBJ2-7, with a tentative D call TRBD1 (5 bases). The ends were cut back, 2 bases at V and 5 bases at J, with 17 bases in the middle. This CDR3 spans 15 amino acids. Germline CDR1 and CDR2: SGHRS and YFSETQ. CDR3 residues: CASSLLPGLRNEQYF. As DNA, the CDR3 is TGCGCCAGCAGCTTACTACCAGGGCTTAGGAACGAGCAGTACTTC.

The chain is built from TRBV2 and TRBJ1-2; tentative D call: TRBD1 (6 bases). V lost 3 bases and J lost 8, with 13 bases in between. The germline CDR1 and CDR2 sequences are SNHLY and FYNNEI. The CDR3 contains 13 residues. The DNA for the CDR3 is TGTGCCAGCAGTGACTACAGGGAACAGGGCTACACCTTC. It is translated as CASSDYREQGYTF.

This clone was detected only a few times. A read error is likely, as this CDR3 ends without the conserved phenylalanine or tryptophan. No DNA is shown, since the ends of the CDR3 on it are uncertain; the CDR3 is the one TCRdb lists. CDR3 sequence reads: CASRIDRLL. The V gene is TRBV6-7, the J gene TRBJ1-2; the DNA was not used to check the table's D call, TRBD1. TRBV6-7 is an ORF; its function is uncertain. The CDR3 totals 9 residues, both ends included.

Notes on this clone: Other DNA sequences in the same sample also yield this CDR3. The chain is built from TRBV7-9 and TRBJ2-3, with no clear D. The CDR3 loop spans 13 amino acids. The germline CDR1 and CDR2 sequences are SEHNR and FQNEAQ (reference sequence). The ends were cut back, 5 bases at V and 4 bases at J, with 10 bases in the middle. The CDR3 DNA is TGTGCCAGCAGCCCCCGTGGGCCAGATACGCAGTATTTT. As protein: CASSPRGPDTQYF.

The chain employs TRBV5-1 and TRBJ1-1; maybe TRBD1 (5 bases). The CDR3 is made up of 15 amino acids. Trimming stripped 5 bases from V and 8 bases from J, with 22 bases between. CDR1 is SGHRS, CDR2 YFSETQ, per germline. The CDR3 is CASSSGDSTEIEAFF. CDR3 DNA sequence: TGCGCCAGCAGTTCCGGGGACTCGACAGAAATCGAAGCTTTCTTT.

The J gene is TRBJ1-6, the V gene TRBV7-9, with D possibly being TRBD1 (5 bases). Per the germline V gene, CDR1 is SEHNR and CDR2 is FQNEAQ (reference sequence). V was pared by 0 bases and J by 6 bases, with 9 bases between. The CDR3 length is 15 residues. The CDR3: CASSLAETANSPLHF. The CDR3 nucleotides read TGTGCCAGCAGCTTAGCCGAGACAGCTAATTCACCCCTCCACTTT.

The chain links TRBV27 to TRBJ1-5; 8 bases map to TRBD1. The CDR3 sequence is 14 residues long. V lost 3 bases and J lost 4; bases outside the gene matches: 2. Germline V lookup: CDR1 MNHEY, CDR2 SMNVEV (reference sequence). The CDR3 reads CASSFGTGNQPQHF. As DNA, the CDR3 is TGTGCCAGCAGTTTTGGGACAGGAAATCAGCCCCAGCATTTT.

This clone has only one observation. The chain carries TRBV6-1 and TRBJ1-2; 8 bases are a match to TRBD1. This CDR3 is built from 14 residues. The germline gives CDR1 MNHNS, CDR2 SASEGT. The V and J ends lost 1 base and 2 bases, in that order; junction bases with no gene match: 0. CDR3 DNA sequence: TGTGCCAGCAGTGAAGGGACAGGGAACTATGGCTACACCTTC. Its translation: CASSEGTGNYGYTF.

This chain uses TRBV30 with TRBJ1-2; 7 nucleotides match TRBD1. CDR3 length equals 13 residues. Per the germline V gene, CDR1 is GTSNPN and CDR2 is SVGIG (reference sequence). V trimming: 0 bases; J trimming: 5 bases; junction bases outside the gene matches: 3. The chain's CDR3 is CAWSVDRDYGYTF. DNA for the CDR3: TGTGCCTGGAGTGTAGACAGGGATTATGGCTACACCTTC.

This sequence joins TRBV29-1 and TRBJ2-5; 8 positions match TRBD2. With V trimmed by 4 bases and J by 2 bases, 6 bases remained unmatched. In germline, CDR1 is SQVTM, CDR2 ANQGSEA. The CDR3 has 14 residues. The CDR3 protein is CSVAGRARQETQYF. CDR3 DNA sequence: TGCAGCGTTGCCGGGAGGGCGCGGCAAGAGACCCAGTACTTC. The full variable domain, its missing parts supplied by reference TRBV29-1 and TRBJ2-5, is SAVISQKPSRDICQRGTSLTIQCQVDSQVTMMFWYRQQPGQSLTLIATANQGSEATYESGFVIDKFPISRPNLTFSTLTVSNMSPEDSSIYLCSVAGRARQETQYFGPGTRLLVL.

With respect to this clone: A read error may account for a junction end that differs from germline. The chain links TRBV5-1 to TRBJ1-2, with D perhaps matching TRBD1 (5 bases). The CDR3 extends over 13 amino acids. Per the germline V gene, CDR1 is SGHRS and CDR2 is YFSETQ. CDR3 sequence reads: CASRSTGVYGYPF. CDR3 in DNA: TGCGCCAGCAGGTCCACAGGAGTTTATGGCTACCCCTTC.

As DNA, the CDR3 is TGTGCCAGCAGTTTGACTCAAGCCAGCCACGAGTACACCTTC. Amino acids: CASSLTQASHEYTF. The V and J genes are TRBV28 and TRBJ1-2; D not certain. CDR3 length: 14 residues. The V gene lost 3 bases and the J gene lost 11 bases, with 19 bases spanning the gap. Per the germline V gene, CDR1 is MDHEN and CDR2 is SYDVKM.

The chain employs TRBV5-4 and TRBJ2-5, with 11 bases matching TRBD2. Germline CDR1 reads SGHNT; CDR2 reads YYREEE (reference sequence). Germline trimming cut 0 bases from V and 5 bases from J; bases unmatched to any gene: 9. The CDR3 loop spans 17 amino acids. This CDR3 reads CASSLGSGRASGETQYF. CDR3 coding DNA: TGTGCCAGCAGCTTGGGTAGCGGGAGGGCCTCAGGGGAGACCCAGTACTTC.

The V call is TRBV27, the J call TRBJ2-5; D unclear. The germline V gene has CDR1 MNHEY and CDR2 SMNVEV (reference sequence). V gave up 4 bases and J gave up 4 bases, with 13 bases separating them. There are 14 residues in the CDR3. The CDR3 loop reads CASSSALLLETQYF. The CDR3 nucleotides are TGTGCCAGCAGTTCAGCGTTGCTATTAGAGACCCAGTACTTC.

The chain uses TRBV5-1 and TRBJ2-7; possibly TRBD1 for D (6 bases). The CDR3 runs to 14 residues. V was shortened by 3 bases and J by 2 bases, with 12 bases between the two germline ends. The germline V gene has CDR1 SGHRS and CDR2 YFSETQ. The CDR3 region has the DNA TGCGCCAGCAGCTCCAGGGGTTTCACCTACGAGCAGTACTTC. Its translation is CASSSRGFTYEQYF. The full variable domain, in which reference TRBV5-1 and TRBJ2-7 provide the parts outside the CDR3, is KAGVTQTPRYLIKTRGQQVTLSCSPISGHRSVSWYQQTPGQGLQFLFEYFSETQRNKGNFPGRFSGRQFSNSRSEMNVSTLELGDSALYLCASSSRGFTYEQYFGPGTRLTVT.

Written as DNA, the CDR3 is TGCGCCAGCAGCCAAGGTGGCGACACCTATGGCTACACCTTC. This gives the protein CASSQGGDTYGYTF. V is TRBV4-1 and J is TRBJ1-2; D unresolved. The germline CDR1 and CDR2 sequences are MGHRA and YSYEKL. V was shortened by 1 base and J by 4 bases, with 10 bases between the two germline ends. The length of the CDR3 is 14 residues.

The DNA for the CDR3 is TGTGCCAGCAGTTTACAAGACAGGGGGAGAGGCTACACCTTC. The encoded protein is CASSLQDRGRGYTF. The rearrangement links TRBV28 to TRBJ1-2; 9 positions agree with TRBD1. This CDR3 comprises 14 residues. V shed 2 bases, J shed 8 bases, and the junction held 6 bases outside the gene matches. Germline-derived CDR1 and CDR2 are MDHEN and SYDVKM.

This clone was observed a single time. The V gene is TRBV7-3, the J gene TRBJ2-1; TRBD2 matches at 7 bases. In germline, CDR1 is SGHTA, CDR2 FQGTGA. The CDR3 contains 14 residues. Germline trimming cut 1 base from V and 3 bases from J; bases unmatched to any gene: 0. The DNA of the CDR3 is TGTGCCAGCAGCTTAAGCGGGGGCTACAATGAGCAGTTCTTC. This gives the protein CASSLSGGYNEQFF.

CDR3 bases: TGTGCCAGCTCACCACGCACGGGAGAAAGCACAGATACGCAGTATTTT. Protein sequence: CASSPRTGESTDTQYF. This chain links TRBV18 with TRBJ2-3, with D possibly being TRBD2 (6 bases). Germline lookup yields CDR1 KGHSH and CDR2 LQKENI. The V and J ends lost 1 base and 0 bases respectively, with 11 bases between them. The CDR3 extends over 16 amino acids.

The chain has TRBV19 and TRBJ1-5, with 9 positions matching TRBD1. The germline V gene has CDR1 LNHDA and CDR2 SQIVND (reference sequence). With 2 bases clipped from V and 4 bases from J, the junction kept 12 bases outside the gene matches. This CDR3 is 18 amino acids long. The CDR3 bases are TGTGCCAGTAGTATACCTTCATGGGGACAGGGCCCAAATCAGCCCCAGCATTTT. It translates to CASSIPSWGQGPNQPQHF.

The chain combines TRBV6-1 with TRBJ2-2; 9 nucleotides agree with TRBD1. Germline CDR1 is MNHNS and CDR2 is SASEGT. CDR3 size: 18 residues. With 4 bases clipped from V and 6 bases from J, the junction kept 15 bases outside the gene matches. Here the CDR3 reads CASSGVGPGQGVPGELFF. The CDR3 DNA sequence: TGTGCCAGCAGTGGAGTAGGTCCGGGACAGGGTGTCCCCGGGGAGCTGTTTTTT.

This clone has just one count. The CDR3 is CASREGQGAYNEQFF. The DNA of the CDR3 is TGTGCCAGCAGGGAGGGACAGGGGGCCTACAATGAGCAGTTCTTC. The J gene is TRBJ2-1, the V gene TRBV2; 11 nucleotides align to TRBD1. The CDR3 has 15 residues. In germline, CDR1 is SNHLY, CDR2 FYNNEI. Trimming at V came to 6 bases and at J to 2 bases, leaving 3 bases not matched to a gene.

In this sample, this clone turned up once. The rearrangement links TRBV19 to TRBJ2-2; tentatively, D is TRBD1 (6 bases). The CDR3 has 16 amino acids. Germline values: CDR1 LNHDA, CDR2 SQIVND (reference sequence). V lost 6 bases, J lost 0 bases, and 14 bases lay in between. The CDR3 DNA is TGTGCCAGTAGGGGGGCCCGATCAGCGAACACCGGGGAGCTGTTTTTT. Encoded protein: CASRGARSANTGELFF. Together with reference TRBV19 and TRBJ2-2, the CDR3 gives the full variable domain: DGGITQSPKYLFRKEGQNVTLSCEQNLNHDAMYWYRQDPGQGLRLIYYSQIVNDFQKGDIAEGYSVSREKKESFPLTVTSAQKNPTAFYLCASRGARSANTGELFFGEGSRLTVL.

The V gene is TRBV19, the J gene TRBJ1-2; no definite D call. With 5 bases removed from V and 4 bases from J, the gap between germline ends came to 11 bases. There are 13 residues in the CDR3. Germline loops: CDR1 LNHDA, CDR2 SQIVND (reference sequence). The CDR3: CASSHGSFYGYTF. The CDR3 nucleotides are TGTGCCAGTAGTCACGGGAGTTTCTATGGCTACACCTTC.

The chain has TRBV18 and TRBJ1-1; no clear D gene. Trimming took 2 bases from V and 2 from J, leaving 3 bases between them. Germline V lookup: CDR1 KGHSH, CDR2 LQKENI. The CDR3 is 12 residues long. The CDR3 DNA sequence: TGTGCCAGCTCACCATCAAACACTGAAGCTTTCTTT. Its protein is CASSPSNTEAFF. The whole variable domain, filled in from reference TRBV18 and TRBJ1-1, reads NAGVMQNPRHLVRRRGQEARLRCSPMKGHSHVYWYRQLPEEGLKFMVYLQKENIIDESGMPKERFSAEFPKEGPSILRIQQVVRGDSAAYFCASSPSNTEAFFGQGTRLTVV.